One sample yielded the 32 T cell receptor beta chains listed below, sequenced in a study of blood T cell repertoires in COVID-19. Assay used: immunoSEQ multiplex PCR; TCRdb lists only in-frame clones, some missing. This sample has about 220,000 clones, with approximately 83% found just once. The sample was PBMCs or T cells enriched from blood (not recorded which). Every receptor here comes from a woman aged 40 to 50 with acute COVID-19.

This sequence joins TRBV3-1 (or the pseudogene TRBV3-2) and TRBJ2-5; 10 positions match TRBD2. This CDR3 has 17 residues. V was pared by 2 bases and J by 4 bases, with 10 bases of the junction left unmatched. The germline gives CDR1 LGHDT, CDR2 YNNKEL (reference sequence). CDR3 DNA sequence: TGTGCCAGCAGCCAATATCTAGCGGGGGCCGCCCTAGAGACCCAGTACTTC. Protein sequence: CASSQYLAGAALETQYF.

The chain links TRBV3-1 (or the pseudogene TRBV3-2) to TRBJ1-4, with 7 bases matching TRBD1. V lost 0 bases and J lost 9; bases outside the gene matches: 10. This CDR3 is 16 amino acids long. From germline, CDR1 is LGHDT and CDR2 YNNKEL (reference sequence). The DNA for the CDR3 is TGTGCCAGCAGCCAAGAGGGCGTCAGGGGGAACAAAAAACTGTTTTTT. Translation: CASSQEGVRGNKKLFF.

The gene calls are TRBV15 and TRBJ2-1; 10 bases align to TRBD2. Germline CDR1 is LNHNV and CDR2 is YYDKDF (reference sequence). The ends lost 3 bases at V and 7 bases at J; junction bases unmatched: 15. The CDR3 is 18 residues long. DNA for the CDR3: TGTGCCACCAGCAGGCACCCGGCTCTAGCGGGAGCAGTTAATGAGCAGTTCTTC. Protein sequence: CATSRHPALAGAVNEQFF.

V and J are TRBV18 and TRBJ1-5, with TRBD1 as a possible D gene (6 bases). Deletions cut 2 bases from V and 6 bases from J, with 20 bases between. Germline V gives CDR1 KGHSH, CDR2 LQKENI. The CDR3 extends over 17 amino acids. CDR3 protein: CASSPEDGRGFGQPQHF. CDR3 coding DNA: TGTGCCAGCTCACCAGAAGACGGCAGGGGATTTGGTCAGCCCCAGCATTTT.

The chain couples TRBV24-1 to TRBJ1-1; TRBD1 aligns across 7 bases. V gave up 10 bases and J gave up 2 bases; unmatched junction bases: 6. The CDR3 covers 13 residues. Germline V gives CDR1 KGHDR, CDR2 SFDVKD. CDR3 bases: TGTGCCACACAGGGGCCAGGAAACACTGAAGCTTTCTTT. Translating gives CATQGPGNTEAFF.

The chain employs TRBV11-2 and TRBJ2-1, with 12 bases fitting TRBD2. This CDR3 contains 19 residues. Unmatched junction bases numbered 16, after V lost 4 bases and J lost 6 bases. CDR1 and CDR2 from the germline V gene are SGHAT and FQNNGV. Here the CDR3 DNA reads TGTGCCAGCAGCTCAACTATTCACCTAGCGGGAGGGCCCCTCAATGAGCAGTTCTTC. This translates into CASSSTIHLAGGPLNEQFF.

The chain is built from TRBV2 and TRBJ2-1; the match to TRBD2 covers 8 bases. Germline assignment: CDR1 SNHLY and CDR2 FYNNEI. The CDR3 sequence is 16 residues long. Trimming took 4 bases from V and 8 from J; bases not matched to a gene: 13. CDR3 DNA sequence: TGTGCCAGCAGTGGGTTGGGACTAGGCCCTTCAGATGAGCAGTTCTTC. Translation: CASSGLGLGPSDEQFF.

This clone appeared a single time. The chain has TRBV20-1 and TRBJ2-7; TRBD1 matches 9 bases. The CDR3 consists of 11 residues. In germline, CDR1 is DFQATT, CDR2 SNEGSKA (reference sequence). The CDR3 is CSHRQGVEQYF. In DNA, the CDR3 is TGCAGCCACCGACAGGGGGTCGAGCAGTACTTC.

V and J are TRBV15 and TRBJ2-1, with 12 bases aligning to TRBD2. Trimming at V came to 5 bases and at J to 10 bases, leaving 12 bases not matched to a gene. The CDR3 spans 16 residues. The germline V gene encodes CDR1 LNHNV and CDR2 YYDKDF (reference sequence). For the CDR3, the DNA is TGTGCCACCAGCGGCCTATTGACTAGCGGGGGCTTCGAGCAGTTCTTC. Its protein product is CATSGLLTSGGFEQFF.

This chain links TRBV2 with TRBJ2-2; 13 positions agree with TRBD2. CDR1 is SNHLY and CDR2 is FYNNEI in the germline V gene. With V trimmed by 4 bases and J by 5 bases, 10 bases remained unmatched. The CDR3 runs 18 residues. The CDR3 bases are TGTGCCAGCAGTGTCCCCGGGACTAGCGGGATGGGGACCGGGGAGCTGTTTTTT. Translated: CASSVPGTSGMGTGELFF.

The CDR3 DNA reads as TGTGCCAGCAGCTTCCGGACAGGAGGGGCCAACGTCCTGACTTTC. Translation: CASSFRTGGANVLTF. The genes are TRBV7-2 and TRBJ2-6, with TRBD1 identical over 7 bases. The CDR3 spans 15 residues. CDR1 is SGHTA, CDR2 FQGNSA, per germline. The V and J ends lost 3 bases and 4 bases, in that order; junction bases with no gene match: 3.

The DNA of the CDR3 is TGTGCCAGTACTACAGGGGGCGCCGGTAACACTGAAGCTTTCTTT. Translation gives CASTTGGAGNTEAFF. The chain combines TRBV19 with TRBJ1-1, with TRBD1 matching 9 bases. The CDR3 extends over 15 amino acids. Per the germline V gene, CDR1 is LNHDA and CDR2 is SQIVND (reference sequence). V trimming: 7 bases; J trimming: 2 bases; junction bases outside the gene matches: 8.

The rearrangement links TRBV2 to TRBJ1-6, with D uncertain. With 4 bases removed from V and 5 bases from J, the gap between germline ends came to 12 bases. The germline CDR1 and CDR2 sequences are SNHLY and FYNNEI. The CDR3 extends over 15 amino acids. As DNA, the CDR3 is TGTGCCAGCAGTGGGCATGCTCTCGATAATTCACCCCTCCACTTT. Protein sequence: CASSGHALDNSPLHF.

The chain links TRBV9 to TRBJ2-3; no clear D gene. CDR1 is SGDLS, CDR2 YYNGEE, per germline. V was shortened by 1 base and J by 2 bases, with 8 bases between the two germline ends. The CDR3 consists of 14 residues. The CDR3 spells CASSVSTSTDTQYF. CDR3 DNA sequence: TGTGCCAGCAGCGTAAGTACTTCCACAGATACGCAGTATTTT.

The chain uses TRBV29-1 and TRBJ2-1; D perhaps matches TRBD2 (6 bases). The CDR3 covers 16 residues. CDR1 is SQVTM, CDR2 ANQGSEA, per germline. V lost 1 base and J lost 0, with 13 bases in between. CDR3 DNA sequence: TGCAGCGTTGAAGGTGGGGAGGATTCCTCCTACAATGAGCAGTTCTTC. Translation gives CSVEGGEDSSYNEQFF.

The genes are TRBV28 and TRBJ1-5, with a tentative D call TRBD1 (6 bases). V gave up 2 bases and J gave up 12 bases, with 20 bases separating them. The germline CDR1 and CDR2 sequences are MDHEN and SYDVKM. The CDR3 length is 15 residues. The CDR3 DNA reads as TGTGCCAGCAGTTTAGCCAGGGGACCTCTTGCGGGCCAGCATTTT. Its protein is CASSLARGPLAGQHF.

The genes are TRBV6-5 and TRBJ2-3; D may be TRBD1 (5 bases). Trimming pared 2 bases from V and 3 bases from J, leaving 9 bases between. The germline V gene has CDR1 MNHEY and CDR2 SVGAGI. CDR3 length equals 14 residues. The chain's CDR3 is CASSYRQGTDTQYF. The CDR3 DNA sequence: TGTGCCAGCAGTTACCGGCAGGGAACAGATACGCAGTATTTT.

The rearrangement links TRBV7-3 to TRBJ1-1, with TRBD1 as a possible D gene (6 bases). The CDR3 is made up of 13 amino acids. Trimming took off 5 bases at V and 1 base at J, with 8 bases between the two ends. In germline, CDR1 is SGHTA, CDR2 FQGTGA. DNA for the CDR3: TGTGCCAGCAGCGAAGGGGGGAACACTGAAGCTTTCTTT. This translates into CASSEGGNTEAFF.

The count of this clone is one. The chain carries TRBV10-3 and TRBJ2-3, with 9 bases lining up with TRBD1. From germline, CDR1 is ENHRY and CDR2 SYGVKD. The CDR3 has 16 amino acids. V lost 4 bases and J lost 5; bases outside the gene matches: 10. The CDR3 loop is CAISGGRTGVGDTQYF. CDR3 nucleotide sequence: TGTGCCATCAGTGGGGGCCGGACAGGGGTGGGAGATACGCAGTATTTT.

V is TRBV25-1 and J is TRBJ2-3; 7 nucleotides agree with TRBD2. This CDR3 has 14 residues. With V trimmed by 4 bases and J by 0 bases, 1 base remained unmatched. Per germline, CDR1 MGHDK and CDR2 SYGVNS. CDR3 loop: CASSGGGSTDTQYF. The CDR3 coding sequence is TGTGCCAGCAGTGGGGGGGGAAGCACAGATACGCAGTATTTT.

The V and J genes are TRBV5-1 and TRBJ2-1; D remains unclear. Germline V gives CDR1 SGHRS, CDR2 YFSETQ. This CDR3 is 13 amino acids long. Deletions cut 4 bases from V and 7 bases from J, with 12 bases between. The CDR3 sequence: CASSPAGGNEQFF. In nucleotides, the CDR3 is TGCGCCAGCAGCCCCGCAGGTGGAAATGAGCAGTTCTTC. The variable domain in full, with the rest retrieved from reference TRBV5-1 and TRBJ2-1, is KAGVTQTPRYLIKTRGQQVTLSCSPISGHRSVSWYQQTPGQGLQFLFEYFSETQRNKGNFPGRFSGRQFSNSRSEMNVSTLELGDSALYLCASSPAGGNEQFFGPGTRLTVL.

Turning to this clone: Possible read error: a much larger clone is one base away. The V gene is TRBV3-1 (or the pseudogene TRBV3-2), the J gene TRBJ1-2; D remains ambiguous. From germline, CDR1 is LGHDT and CDR2 YNNKEL (reference sequence). V shed 0 bases and J shed 4 bases, with 3 bases lying between them. This CDR3 is built from 12 residues. CDR3: CASSQDSYGYTF. Written as DNA, the CDR3 is TGTGCCAGCAGCCAAGACAGCTATGGCTACACCTTC.

This chain joins TRBV5-1 and TRBJ1-1; D is possibly TRBD1 (6 bases). Germline CDR1 is SGHRS and CDR2 is YFSETQ. The CDR3 sequence is 15 residues long. V was trimmed by 4 bases and J by 4 bases, leaving 17 bases between them. In DNA, the CDR3 is TGCGCCAGCAGCCCCACACAGGGCGGGGGCACTGAAGCTTTCTTT. Translated, it gives CASSPTQGGGTEAFF.

The J gene is TRBJ2-3, the V gene TRBV14, with a tentative D call TRBD1 (5 bases). This CDR3 is 16 amino acids long. Germline CDR1 reads SGHDN; CDR2 reads FVKESK. The V gene lost 4 bases and the J gene lost 0 bases, with 14 bases spanning the gap. CDR3 loop: CASSPRTRASTDTQYF. CDR3 nucleotide sequence: TGTGCCAGCAGCCCGCGGACACGCGCTAGCACAGATACGCAGTATTTT.

This chain uses TRBV4-1 with TRBJ1-4, with D hard to call. Germline V lookup: CDR1 MGHRA, CDR2 YSYEKL. The CDR3 runs to 12 residues. The V end was cut by 4 bases, the J end by 7 bases, with 7 bases between. The CDR3 region has the DNA TGCGCCAGCAGCCTAGGAGGTGAAAAACTGTTTTTT. This translates into CASSLGGEKLFF.

The V call is TRBV6-4, the J call TRBJ2-3, with 8 bases aligning to TRBD2. J gave up 5 bases and V 2 bases, and 6 bases lay outside the gene matches. The CDR3 loop spans 15 amino acids. Germline V gives CDR1 MRHNA, CDR2 SNTAGT. The CDR3 region is CASSDDGRAKDTQYF. Here the CDR3 DNA reads TGTGCCAGCAGTGACGACGGGAGGGCCAAAGATACGCAGTATTTT.

The chain employs TRBV6-5 and TRBJ1-5, with 9 bases lining up with TRBD1. The CDR3 contains 15 residues. With 5 bases clipped from V and 8 bases from J, the junction kept 10 bases outside the gene matches. CDR1 and CDR2 from the germline V gene are MNHEY and SVGAGI. CDR3 nucleotides: TGTGCCAGCAGTACCACCGGGACAGGGTTTAAGCCCCAGCATTTT. The encoded protein is CASSTTGTGFKPQHF.

This clone appeared a few times. The V call is TRBV4-1, the J call TRBJ1-1, with TRBD1 matching over 10 bases. CDR3 size: 13 residues. Per germline, CDR1 MGHRA and CDR2 YSYEKL. J gave up 5 bases and V 6 bases, and 3 bases lay outside the gene matches. CDR3 amino acids: CASRGTGETEAFF. The DNA of the CDR3 is TGCGCCAGCAGAGGGACAGGGGAAACTGAAGCTTTCTTT.

This chain links TRBV4-2 with TRBJ2-1; 8 bases fit TRBD2. J gave up 4 bases and V 0 bases, and 8 bases lay outside the gene matches. The CDR3 has 17 residues. The germline CDR1 and CDR2 sequences are LGHNA and YNFKEQ. The CDR3, as DNA: TGTGCCAGCAGCCAAGAGGGGGCGGGGGGAACATACAATGAGCAGTTCTTC. Translation: CASSQEGAGGTYNEQFF.

The chain combines TRBV5-4 with TRBJ2-5; D possibly corresponds to TRBD1 (5 bases). This CDR3 is built from 14 residues. Germline CDR1 and CDR2: SGHNT and YYREEE (reference sequence). Trimming took off 0 bases at V and 3 bases at J, with 9 bases between the two ends. The CDR3 here is CASSLGGVEETQYF. The CDR3 DNA is TGTGCCAGCAGCTTGGGGGGCGTCGAAGAGACCCAGTACTTC.

CDR3 bases: TGCGCCAGCAGCTTTTCTGCAGGGGGTGGGGCGGAAAAACTGTTTTTT. Its protein is CASSFSAGGGAEKLFF. The chain combines TRBV5-1 with TRBJ1-4, with 7 bases fitting TRBD1. This CDR3 comprises 16 residues. Trimming removed 2 bases from V and 8 bases from J; junction bases left unmatched: 12. The germline gives CDR1 SGHRS, CDR2 YFSETQ. Filled out from reference TRBV5-1 and TRBJ1-4, the complete variable domain reads KAGVTQTPRYLIKTRGQQVTLSCSPISGHRSVSWYQQTPGQGLQFLFEYFSETQRNKGNFPGRFSGRQFSNSRSEMNVSTLELGDSALYLCASSFSAGGGAEKLFFGSGTQLSVL.

This sequence joins TRBV7-2 and TRBJ1-2, with 9 bases that match TRBD1. Trimming cost V 1 base and J 7 bases; bases outside gene matches: 4. There are 14 residues in the CDR3. Germline V gene lookup returns CDR1 SGHTA and CDR2 FQGNSA. CDR3 DNA sequence: TGTGCCAGCAGCTTAGGGGGACAGGGCTCTGGCTACACCTTC. Translating it yields CASSLGGQGSGYTF.